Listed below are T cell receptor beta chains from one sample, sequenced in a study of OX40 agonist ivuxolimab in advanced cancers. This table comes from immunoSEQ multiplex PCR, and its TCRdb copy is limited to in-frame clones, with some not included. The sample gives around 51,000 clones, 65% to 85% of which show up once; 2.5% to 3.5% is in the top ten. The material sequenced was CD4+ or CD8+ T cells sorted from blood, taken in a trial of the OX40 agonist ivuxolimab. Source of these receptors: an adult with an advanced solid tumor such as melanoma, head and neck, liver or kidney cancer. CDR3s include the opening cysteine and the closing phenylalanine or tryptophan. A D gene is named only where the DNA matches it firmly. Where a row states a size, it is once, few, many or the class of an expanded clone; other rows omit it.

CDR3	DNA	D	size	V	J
CASRRNRDGYTF	TGTGCCAGCAGGCGGAACAGGGATGGCTACACCTTC	-	few	TRBV2	TRBJ1-2
CASSYGQGSGSTPLHF	TGTGCCAGCAGTTACGGACAGGGGTCCGGGTCGACACCCCTCCACTTT	TRBD1	-	TRBV6-5	TRBJ1-6
CASSLGGGGLTGELFF	TGTGCCAGCAGCTTGGGAGGAGGGGGCCTCACCGGGGAGCTGTTTTTT	-	-	TRBV11-3	TRBJ2-2
CASSRQGSTDTQYF	TGTGCCAGCTCTCGACAGGGGTCCACAGATACGCAGTATTTT	TRBD1	-	TRBV18	TRBJ2-3
CASSTGISSNTIYF	TGTGCCAGCAGTACAGGGATAAGTAGTAACACCATATATTTT	-	-	TRBV6-1	TRBJ1-3
CASSLAQGAQFF	TGTGCCAGCAGCTTAGCACAGGGTGCGCAGTTCTTC	-	-	TRBV7-8	TRBJ2-1
CASSLGLAGVGEQFF	TGTGCCAGCAGCTTAGGGCTAGCGGGGGTCGGTGAGCAGTTCTTC	TRBD2	-	TRBV7-7	TRBJ2-1
CSYARAGDTGELFF	TGCAGCTACGCGAGGGCAGGGGACACCGGGGAGCTGTTTTTT	-	once	TRBV29-1	TRBJ2-2
CASRSGTSGPSTDTQYF	TGTGCCAGCAGATCCGGGACTAGCGGGCCAAGCACAGATACGCAGTATTTT	TRBD2	once	TRBV2	TRBJ2-3
CASSKRGTGANVLTF	TGTGCCAGCAGCAAACGGGGCACGGGGGCCAACGTCCTGACTTTC	-	-	TRBV21-1	TRBJ2-6
CASSLSAGSNEQFF	TGTGCCAGCAGCTTAAGTGCAGGATCCAATGAGCAGTTCTTC	-	-	TRBV7-2	TRBJ2-1
CASSLLRQGNTGELFF	TGTGCCAGCAGCTTACTTCGTCAGGGGAACACCGGGGAGCTGTTTTTT	-	few	TRBV7-9	TRBJ2-2